The clone carrying this T cell receptor (beta chain) came up a few times. Its antigen is as yet unknown. This sample is drawn from a study of blood T cells in healthy people across ages. Overall study findings and caveats: Conclusively comparing naive with antigen-experienced cells was impossible with unsorted PBMCs.

For the second PCR, which ran for about 6 to 11 cycles, a sample-barcoded 5' primer and a J-beta primer mix were used. MiXCR was run by TCRdb on the 5' RACE reads, yielding one entry per CDR3 protein. The data contain more than 1.4 million distinct CDR3 sequences, around 39% of them singletons. CDR1 and CDR2 (germline): MNHEY, SMNVEV (reference sequence). V dropped 6 bases and J dropped 4 bases, with 13 bases sitting between them. The CDR3 contains 13 residues. What was sequenced was blood. The chain joins TRBV27 to TRBJ2-7; D is possibly TRBD1 or TRBD2 (5 bases each). The receptor was isolated from a woman aged 18-29 years in good health. CDR3 sequence (DNA): TGTGCCAGCAGCCCGACAGAGGGTTACGAGCAGTACTTC. Translating it yields CASSPTEGYEQYF.